This TCR beta chain was captured by sequencing in a study of regulatory T cells in long-lasting Graves disease. The CDR3 is 15 residues long. The germline V gene has CDR1 SGDLS and CDR2 YYNGEE. V trimming: 3 bases; J trimming: 8 bases; junction bases outside the gene matches: 11. The time point here: newly diagnosed GD, antithyroid drugs for less than 3 months. RNA from PBMCs was the source of the TCR library. To make TCR beta libraries, researchers used iRepertoire HTBI primers and Arm-PCR of CDR3 regions. TCRdb analysed the multiplex PCR reads with MiXCR anew, one entry per CDR3 protein. The table includes about 330,000 distinct CDR3 sequences, 16% detected once. This same sample was also taken into another study, of T cells in Graves' hyperthyroidism and ophthalmopathy.

The sequenced sample was peripheral blood mononuclear cells (PBMCs), obtained at new diagnosis, from a patient treated with antithyroid drugs. V and J are TRBV9 and TRBJ1-2; 9 bases match TRBD1. This sequence originates from a woman under 30 with Graves disease. CDR3 sequence: CASSEAGQGFGGYTF. DNA for the CDR3: TGTGCCAGCAGCGAAGCTGGACAGGGGTTCGGGGGCTACACCTTC.